This T cell receptor (beta chain) is from a study of blood T cell repertoires in COVID-19. At the level of the study: Collection of acute and convalescent COVID-19 samples took place in the United States, Italy and Spain. T cells, B-cell-depleted T cells, or PBMCs provided the cDNA or gDNA that served as material.

Study processing details: Reference gene primer amplification gave estimated nucleated cell counts. Sequencing was performed with immunoSEQ multiplex PCR; in TCRdb, only in-frame clones are kept and a portion is missing. The V and J calls and clone size are taken from that table; D and trimming were inferred from the DNA. The repertoire holds about 300,000 clones, with around 90% as singletons. Germline lookup yields CDR1 LNHDA and CDR2 SQIVND (reference sequence). The CDR3 loop spans 15 amino acids. The trim removed 7 bases at V and 8 bases at J, leaving 14 bases unmatched. The sequenced sample was peripheral blood. This receptor was taken from an older man with acute or convalescent COVID-19. The chain links TRBV19 to TRBJ2-3; 8 bases are a match to TRBD2. Here the CDR3 DNA reads TGTGCCAGTACGGAGACTAGCGATCCCGGAGGTACGCAGTATTTT. The encoded protein is CASTETSDPGGTQYF.